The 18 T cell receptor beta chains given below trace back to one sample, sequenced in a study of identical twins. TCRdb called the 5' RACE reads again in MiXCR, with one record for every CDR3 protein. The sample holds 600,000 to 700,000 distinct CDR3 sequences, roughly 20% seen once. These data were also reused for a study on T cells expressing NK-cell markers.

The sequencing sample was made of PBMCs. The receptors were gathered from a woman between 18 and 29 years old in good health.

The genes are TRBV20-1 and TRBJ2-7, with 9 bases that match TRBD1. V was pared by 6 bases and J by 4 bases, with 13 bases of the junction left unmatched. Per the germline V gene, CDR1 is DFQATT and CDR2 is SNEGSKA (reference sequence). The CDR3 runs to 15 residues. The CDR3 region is CSARPAGQGPYEQYF. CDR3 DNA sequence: TGCAGTGCGCGACCAGCGGGACAGGGTCCATACGAGCAGTACTTC.

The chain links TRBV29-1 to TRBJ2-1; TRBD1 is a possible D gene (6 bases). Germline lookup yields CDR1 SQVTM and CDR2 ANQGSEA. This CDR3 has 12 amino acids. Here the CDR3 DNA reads TGCTCCTGTTCGTCAGGGGCGCTTGAGCAGTTCTTC. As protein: CSCSSGALEQFF.

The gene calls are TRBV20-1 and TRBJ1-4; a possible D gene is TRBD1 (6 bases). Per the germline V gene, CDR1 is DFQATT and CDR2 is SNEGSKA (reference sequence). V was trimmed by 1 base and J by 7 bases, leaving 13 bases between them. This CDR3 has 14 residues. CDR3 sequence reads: CSARGGGLGEKLFF. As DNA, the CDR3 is TGCAGTGCTAGAGGGGGGGGCTTGGGTGAAAAACTGTTTTTT.

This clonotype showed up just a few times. CDR3 nucleotides: TGCGCCAGCAGCCAAGGACGGGCAGACACTGAAGCTTTCTTT. It encodes CASSQGRADTEAFF. The V call is TRBV4-3, the J call TRBJ1-1; D uncertain. Looked up from germline, CDR1 is LGHNA and CDR2 is YSLEER. Between the trimmed V and J ends, which lost 1 base and 3 bases, there was a span of 9 bases. This CDR3 comprises 14 residues.

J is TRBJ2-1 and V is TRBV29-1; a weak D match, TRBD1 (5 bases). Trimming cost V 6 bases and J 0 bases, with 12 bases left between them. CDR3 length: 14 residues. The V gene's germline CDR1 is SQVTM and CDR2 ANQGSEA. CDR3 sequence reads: CSVDRPDSYNEQFF. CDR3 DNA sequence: TGCAGCGTCGACAGACCCGACTCCTACAATGAGCAGTTCTTC.

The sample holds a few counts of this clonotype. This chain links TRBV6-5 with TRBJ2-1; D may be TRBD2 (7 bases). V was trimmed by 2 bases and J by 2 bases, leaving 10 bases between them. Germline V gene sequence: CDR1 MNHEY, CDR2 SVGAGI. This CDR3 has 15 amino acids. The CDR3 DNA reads TGTGCCAGCAGTTACGCGGGGGCGACCTACAATGAGCAGTTCTTC. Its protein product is CASSYAGATYNEQFF.

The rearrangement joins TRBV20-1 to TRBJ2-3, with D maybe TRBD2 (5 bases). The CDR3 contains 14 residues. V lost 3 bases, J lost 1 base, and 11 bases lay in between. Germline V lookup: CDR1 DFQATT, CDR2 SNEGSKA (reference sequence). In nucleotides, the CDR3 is TGCAGTGCTAGGAGTAGCGTGGGCACAGATACGCAGTATTTT. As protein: CSARSSVGTDTQYF.

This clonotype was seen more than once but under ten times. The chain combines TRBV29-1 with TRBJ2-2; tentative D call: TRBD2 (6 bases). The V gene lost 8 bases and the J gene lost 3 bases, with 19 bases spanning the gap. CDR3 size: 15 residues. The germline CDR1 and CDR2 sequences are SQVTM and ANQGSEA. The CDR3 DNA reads TGCAGCTGCTCGGGGTCCGGGACTTACACCGGGGAGCTGTTTTTT. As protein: CSCSGSGTYTGELFF.

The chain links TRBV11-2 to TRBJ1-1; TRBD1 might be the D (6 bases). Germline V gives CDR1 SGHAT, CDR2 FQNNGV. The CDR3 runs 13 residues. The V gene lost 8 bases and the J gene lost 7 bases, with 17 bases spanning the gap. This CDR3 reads CASPPRGGNEAFF. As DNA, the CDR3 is TGTGCCAGCCCCCCCAGGGGAGGGAATGAAGCTTTCTTT.

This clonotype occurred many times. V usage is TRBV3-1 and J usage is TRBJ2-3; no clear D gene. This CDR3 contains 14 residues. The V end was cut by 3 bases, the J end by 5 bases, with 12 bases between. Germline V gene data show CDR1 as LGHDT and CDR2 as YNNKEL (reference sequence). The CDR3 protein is CASSQGVVGDTQYF. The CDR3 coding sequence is TGTGCCAGCAGCCAGGGCGTAGTAGGAGATACGCAGTATTTT.

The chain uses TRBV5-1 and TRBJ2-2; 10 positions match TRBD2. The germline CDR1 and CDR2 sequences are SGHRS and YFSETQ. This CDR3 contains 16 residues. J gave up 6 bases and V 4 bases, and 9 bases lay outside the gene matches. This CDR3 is CASSLRIGLAAGELFF. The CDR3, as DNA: TGCGCCAGCAGCCTAAGGATTGGACTAGCGGCCGGGGAGCTGTTTTTT. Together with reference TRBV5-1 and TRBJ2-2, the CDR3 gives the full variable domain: KAGVTQTPRYLIKTRGQQVTLSCSPISGHRSVSWYQQTPGQGLQFLFEYFSETQRNKGNFPGRFSGRQFSNSRSEMNVSTLELGDSALYLCASSLRIGLAAGELFFGEGSRLTVL.

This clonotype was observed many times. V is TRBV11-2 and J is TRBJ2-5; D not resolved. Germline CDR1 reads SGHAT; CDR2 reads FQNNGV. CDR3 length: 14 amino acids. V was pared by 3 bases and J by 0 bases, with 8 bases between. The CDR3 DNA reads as TGTGCCAGCAGCTTCGGCACTAACCAAGAGACCCAGTACTTC. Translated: CASSFGTNQETQYF.

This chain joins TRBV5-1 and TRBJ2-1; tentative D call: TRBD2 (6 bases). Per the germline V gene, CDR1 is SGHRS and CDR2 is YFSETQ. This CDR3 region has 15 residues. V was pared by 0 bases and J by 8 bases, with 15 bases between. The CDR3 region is CASSLARGTRDEQFF. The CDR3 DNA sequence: TGCGCCAGCAGCTTGGCGCGGGGCACAAGGGATGAGCAGTTCTTC.

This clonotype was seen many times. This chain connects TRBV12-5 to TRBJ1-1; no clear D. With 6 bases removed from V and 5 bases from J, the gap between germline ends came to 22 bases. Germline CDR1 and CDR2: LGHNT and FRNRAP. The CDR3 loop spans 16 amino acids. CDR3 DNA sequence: TGTGCTAGTGGCCCCCCCGGACTAGGGCGAGGAACTGAAGCTTTCTTT. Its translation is CASGPPGLGRGTEAFF.

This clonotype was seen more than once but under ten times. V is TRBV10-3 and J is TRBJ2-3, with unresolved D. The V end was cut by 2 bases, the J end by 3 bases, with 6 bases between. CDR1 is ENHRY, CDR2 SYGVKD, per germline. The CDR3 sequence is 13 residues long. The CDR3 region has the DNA TGTGCCATCAGTGAGGAACTGACAGATACGCAGTATTTT. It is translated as CAISEELTDTQYF.

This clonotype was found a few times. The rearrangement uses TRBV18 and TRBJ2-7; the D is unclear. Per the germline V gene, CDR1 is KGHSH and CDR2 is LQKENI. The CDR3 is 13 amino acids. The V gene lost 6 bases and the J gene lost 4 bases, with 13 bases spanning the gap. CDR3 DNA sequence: TGTGCCAGCTCTTACGTTGGAGAGTACGAGCAGTACTTC. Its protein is CASSYVGEYEQYF.

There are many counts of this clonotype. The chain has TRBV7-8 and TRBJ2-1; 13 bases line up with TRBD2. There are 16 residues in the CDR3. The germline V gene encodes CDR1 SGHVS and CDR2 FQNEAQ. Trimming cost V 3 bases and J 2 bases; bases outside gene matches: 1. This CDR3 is CASSLGTSGTYNEQFF. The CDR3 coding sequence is TGTGCCAGCAGCTTGGGGACTAGCGGGACCTACAATGAGCAGTTCTTC.

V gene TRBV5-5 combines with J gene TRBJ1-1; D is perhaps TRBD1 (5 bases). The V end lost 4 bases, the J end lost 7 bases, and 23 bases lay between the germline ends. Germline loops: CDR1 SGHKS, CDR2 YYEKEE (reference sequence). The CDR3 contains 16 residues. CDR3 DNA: TGTGCCAGCAGCGGTCTTCCAACAGGCGAGGTCGGTGAAGCTTTCTTT. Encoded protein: CASSGLPTGEVGEAFF. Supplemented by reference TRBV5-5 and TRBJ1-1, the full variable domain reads DAGVTQSPTHLIKTRGQQVTLRCSPISGHKSVSWYQQVLGQGPQFIFQYYEKEERGRGNFPDRFSARQFPNYSSELNVNALLLGDSALYLCASSGLPTGEVGEAFFGQGTRLTVV.